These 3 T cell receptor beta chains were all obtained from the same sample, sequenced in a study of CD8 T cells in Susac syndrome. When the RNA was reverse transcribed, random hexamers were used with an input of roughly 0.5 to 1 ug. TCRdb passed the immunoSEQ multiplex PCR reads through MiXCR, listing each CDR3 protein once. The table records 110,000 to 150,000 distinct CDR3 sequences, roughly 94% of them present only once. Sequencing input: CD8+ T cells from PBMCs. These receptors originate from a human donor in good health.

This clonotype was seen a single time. The CDR3 nucleotides read TGTGCCAGCAGCCCAGCCAGGATCACAGATACGCAGTATTTT. This gives the protein CASSPARITDTQYF. The chain joins TRBV9 to TRBJ2-3, with D unclear. There are 14 residues in the CDR3. The V and J ends lost 4 bases and 2 bases respectively, with 11 bases between them. The germline V gene encodes CDR1 SGDLS and CDR2 YYNGEE.

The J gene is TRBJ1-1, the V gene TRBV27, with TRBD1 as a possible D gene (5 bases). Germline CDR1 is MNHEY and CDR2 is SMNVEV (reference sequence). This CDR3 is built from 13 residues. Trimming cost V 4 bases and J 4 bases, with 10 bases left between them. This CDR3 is CASSWGLGTEAFF. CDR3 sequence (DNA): TGTGCCAGCAGTTGGGGGTTGGGCACTGAAGCTTTCTTT.

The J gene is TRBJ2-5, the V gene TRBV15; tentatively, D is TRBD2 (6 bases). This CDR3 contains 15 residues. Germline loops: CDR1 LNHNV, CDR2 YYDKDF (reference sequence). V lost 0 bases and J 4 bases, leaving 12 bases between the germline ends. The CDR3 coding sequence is TGTGCCACCAGCAGAGATGGGACTGCAGGAGAGACCCAGTACTTC. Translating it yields CATSRDGTAGETQYF.